This TCR beta chain emerged from a study of identical twins. This CDR3 contains 16 residues. CDR1 and CDR2 (germline): SGHRS, YFSETQ. V shed 3 bases and J shed 4 bases, with 17 bases lying between them. Healthy Caucasians were all of the donors. A universal primer site came from template switching; cDNA carried unique molecular identifiers. TCRdb re-called the 5' RACE reads with MiXCR, one entry per CDR3 protein. Here the sample spans some 630,000 distinct CDR3 sequences, 7.1% being singletons. Separately, the same data were catalogued under a study of yellow fever vaccine responses in identical twins. Per that study: Twins' vaccine T cell responses were reported to seem partly convergent and partly personalized.

Sequencing was performed on PBMCs. The clonotype was recovered from a woman between 18 and 29 years old in good health. The J gene is TRBJ2-1, the V gene TRBV5-1; TRBD2 is a possible D gene (7 bases). This chain's CDR3 is CASSSRGDMGYNEQFF. CDR3 nucleotide sequence: TGCGCCAGCAGCTCCCGGGGGGACATGGGATACAATGAGCAGTTCTTC.